These T cell receptor beta chains were read from a single sample in a study of T cell repertoires in cytomegalovirus infection. One entry per CDR3 protein results from TCRdb running MiXCR on the reads. Among 640,000 or so distinct CDR3 sequences listed, roughly 30% were seen once. For these receptors, no antigen is known. The material sequenced was cultured PBMCs, taken from culture after CMV antigen stimulation. The receptor set was obtained from a human donor in good health (CMV status not recorded). Some clones in this sample may be carry-over from other donors' samples. The CDR3 runs from the conserved cysteine through the conserved F or W. D genes are given only for firm matches. Clone size is not always given. Where it is, it says once, few, many or a class for expanded clones.

j_gene | v_gene | abundance | d_gene | CDR3nt | CDR3aa
TRBJ1-5 | TRBV19 | NA | TRBD1 | TGTGCCAGTAGCATGGAAAGGGGGCGGCCCCAGCATTTT | CASSMERGRPQHF
TRBJ1-1 | TRBV6-1 | NA | NA | TGTGCCAGCAGCTATCTCCGGGACTCCCGTGAAGCTTTCTTT | CASSYLRDSREAFF
TRBJ2-1 | TRBV7-2 | many | NA | TGTGCCAGCAGCCTCAGGTGGCAAAGCTCCTACAATGAGCAGTTCTTC | CASSLRWQSSYNEQFF
TRBJ2-5 | TRBV10-3 | NA | NA | TGTGCCATCAGTTTAGGGCGGCAAGAAACCCAGTACTTC | CAISLGRQETQYF
TRBJ2-3 | TRBV7-2 | many | NA | TGTGCCAGCAGCCAGAGGGCAGGGAAAACAGATACGCAGTATTTT | CASSQRAGKTDTQYF
TRBJ1-4 | TRBV7-4 | once | NA | TGTGCCAGCAGCCCCACAGGCGTCCGCGGTCATGAAAAACTGTTTTTT | CASSPTGVRGHEKLFF
TRBJ2-2 | TRBV7-8 | few | NA | TGTGCCAGCAGGGGGGAGCTGTTTTTT | CASRGELFF
TRBJ1-1 | TRBV27 | NA | TRBD1 | TGTGCCAGCAGTTTACGTACAGGGGGGGCTGAAGCTTTCTTT | CASSLRTGGAEAFF
TRBJ1-1 | TRBV7-2 | NA | NA | TGTGCCAGTGGGGGGAGTGGGAGGGGTACGAGGGGAACTGAAGCTTTCTTT | CASGGSGRGTRGTEAFF
TRBJ1-2 | TRBV12-5 | few | NA | TGTGCTAGTGGTCGATCGGGCACTTTCTATGGCTACACCTTC | CASGRSGTFYGYTF
TRBJ2-5 | TRBV12-3/TRBV12-4 | NA | NA | TGTGCCAGCACTTTGGGACTGGGCGGTGAGACCCAGTACTTC | CASTLGLGGETQYF
TRBJ1-4 | TRBV4-1 | NA | NA | TGCGCCAGCAGCCTAGAGGTGCGAGGGAGGCCTAATGAAAAACTGTTTTTT | CASSLEVRGRPNEKLFF
TRBJ2-3 | TRBV4-1 | NA | NA | TGCGCCAGCAGCAAGGGGAGAGATACGCAGTATTTT | CASSKGRDTQYF
TRBJ2-3 | TRBV7-2 | few | NA | TGTGCCAGCAGTGATTCGAGGGGTTGGGGAGATACGCAGTATTTT | CASSDSRGWGDTQYF
TRBJ2-2 | TRBV11-2 | NA | TRBD1 | TGTGCCTCGAGACAGGGGGGACCCGGGGAGCTGTTTTTT | CASRQGGPGELFF
TRBJ2-7 | TRBV7-9 | few | TRBD2 | TGTGCCAGCAGCTTAATCCGGGGGGGCATATACGAGCAGTACTTC | CASSLIRGGIYEQYF
TRBJ2-3 | TRBV7-6 | many | TRBD1 | TGTGCCAGCAGCAGACAGGGGGCCCTCACAGATACGCAGTATTTT | CASSRQGALTDTQYF
TRBJ2-5 | TRBV6-5 | few | NA | TGTGCCAGCAGTTACAGGTCGGACCGTGAGACCCAGTACTTC | CASSYRSDRETQYF
TRBJ2-5 | TRBV7-8 | many | NA | TGTGCCAGCAGCTTAGAAGAGCAAGAGACCCAGTACTTC | CASSLEEQETQYF
TRBJ2-1 | TRBV7-8 | few | TRBD2 | TGTGCCACCAAACCGATACGACTAGCGGGGGTAAATGAGCAGTTCTTC | CATKPIRLAGVNEQFF
TRBJ2-1 | TRBV6-2/TRBV6-3 | few | TRBD2 | TGTGCCAGCAGTTACTCACTAGCGGGAGCCAGTGAGCAGTTCTTC | CASSYSLAGASEQFF
TRBJ1-4 | TRBV5-4 | NA | NA | TGTGCCAGCAGCTTGATGGGGATGCAGACTAATGAAAAACTGTTTTTT | CASSLMGMQTNEKLFF